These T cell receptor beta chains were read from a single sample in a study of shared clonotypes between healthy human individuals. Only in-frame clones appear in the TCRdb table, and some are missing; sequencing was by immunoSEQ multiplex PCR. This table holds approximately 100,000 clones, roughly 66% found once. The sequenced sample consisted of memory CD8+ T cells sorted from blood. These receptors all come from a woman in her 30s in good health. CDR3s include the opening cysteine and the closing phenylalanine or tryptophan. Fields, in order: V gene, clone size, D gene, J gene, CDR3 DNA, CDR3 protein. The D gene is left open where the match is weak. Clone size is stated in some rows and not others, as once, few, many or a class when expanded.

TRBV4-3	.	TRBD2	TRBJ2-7	TGCGCCAGCAGCCAAAGCCCGGGACTAGCGGGGAGGGAGCAGTACTTC	CASSQSPGLAGREQYF
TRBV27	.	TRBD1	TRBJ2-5	TGTGCCAGCAGTTTTGGACAGGGAAAGACCCAGTACTTC	CASSFGQGKTQYF
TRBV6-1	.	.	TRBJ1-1	TGTGCCAGCAGTGAAGGTGGCCTGAACACTGAAGCTTTCTTT	CASSEGGLNTEAFF
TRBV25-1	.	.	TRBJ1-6	TGTGCCAGCGTAGGAGGAGGGTATAATTCACCCCTCCACTTT	CASVGGGYNSPLHF
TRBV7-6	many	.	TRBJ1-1	TGTGCCAGCAGCCCTACAGGGTCTGAAGCTTTCTTT	CASSPTGSEAFF
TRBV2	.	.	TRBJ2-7	TGTGCCAGCAGCCCTTTTTACGAGCAGTACTTC	CASSPFYEQYF
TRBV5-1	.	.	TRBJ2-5	TGCGCCAGCAGCAATGGACGGGCCCAGTACTTC	CASSNGRAQYF
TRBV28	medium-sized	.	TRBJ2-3	TGTGCCAGCAGTGGGGGCGGGGAGACAGATACGCAGTATTTT	CASSGGGETDTQYF
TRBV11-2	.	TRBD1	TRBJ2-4	TGTGCCAGCAGCCACAGGGGGCCTAACATTCAGTACTTC	CASSHRGPNIQYF
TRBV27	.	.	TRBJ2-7	TGTGCCAGCAGTTTGCGCGAGAGTAACTACGAGCAGTACTTC	CASSLRESNYEQYF
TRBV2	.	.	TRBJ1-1	TGTGCCAGCTTCCTTTGGAGGACTGAAGCTTTCTTT	CASFLWRTEAFF